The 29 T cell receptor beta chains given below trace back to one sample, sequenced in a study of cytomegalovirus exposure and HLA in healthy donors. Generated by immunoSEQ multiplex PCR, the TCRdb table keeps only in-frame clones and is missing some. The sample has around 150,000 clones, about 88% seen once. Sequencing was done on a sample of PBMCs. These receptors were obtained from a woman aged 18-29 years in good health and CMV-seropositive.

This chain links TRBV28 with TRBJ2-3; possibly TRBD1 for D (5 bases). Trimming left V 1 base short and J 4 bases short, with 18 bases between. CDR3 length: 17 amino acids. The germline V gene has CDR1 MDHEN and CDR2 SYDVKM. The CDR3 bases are TGTGCCAGCAGTTTATTATCTGGGCAGGGTGGGGCAGATACGCAGTATTTT. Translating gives CASSLLSGQGGADTQYF.

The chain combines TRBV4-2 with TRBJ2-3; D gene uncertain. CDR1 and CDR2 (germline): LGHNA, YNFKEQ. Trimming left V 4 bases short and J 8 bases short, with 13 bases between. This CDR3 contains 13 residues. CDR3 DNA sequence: TGTGCCAGCAGCCCCCGTCAGGTGGGTACGCAGTATTTT. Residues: CASSPRQVGTQYF.

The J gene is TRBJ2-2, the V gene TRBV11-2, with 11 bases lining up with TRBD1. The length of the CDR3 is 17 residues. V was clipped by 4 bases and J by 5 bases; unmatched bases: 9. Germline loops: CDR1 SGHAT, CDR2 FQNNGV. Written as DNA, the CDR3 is TGTGCCAGCAGCTCAGCCGTAGGACAGGGGGCAACCGGGGAGCTGTTTTTT. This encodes CASSSAVGQGATGELFF.

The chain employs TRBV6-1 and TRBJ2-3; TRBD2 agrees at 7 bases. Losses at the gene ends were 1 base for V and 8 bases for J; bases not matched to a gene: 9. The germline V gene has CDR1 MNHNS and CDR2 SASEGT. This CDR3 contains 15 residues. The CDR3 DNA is TGTGCCAGCAGTGAAGATTTGCGGGAGAGGGGTACGCAGTATTTT. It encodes CASSEDLRERGTQYF.

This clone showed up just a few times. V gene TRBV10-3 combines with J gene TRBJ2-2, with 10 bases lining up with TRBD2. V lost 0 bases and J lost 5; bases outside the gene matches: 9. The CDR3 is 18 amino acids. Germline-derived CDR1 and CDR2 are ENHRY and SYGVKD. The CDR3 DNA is TGTGCCATCAGTGAGTCTGGGCTAGCGGGAGTTCGGACCGGGGAGCTGTTTTTT. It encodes CAISESGLAGVRTGELFF.

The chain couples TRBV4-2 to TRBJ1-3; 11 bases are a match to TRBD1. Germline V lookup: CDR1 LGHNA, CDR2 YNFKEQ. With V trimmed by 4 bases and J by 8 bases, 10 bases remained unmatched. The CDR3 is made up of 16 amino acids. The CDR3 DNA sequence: TGTGCCAGCAGCCGCTCGCCCGGGACAGGGGGAGACACCATATATTTT. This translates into CASSRSPGTGGDTIYF.

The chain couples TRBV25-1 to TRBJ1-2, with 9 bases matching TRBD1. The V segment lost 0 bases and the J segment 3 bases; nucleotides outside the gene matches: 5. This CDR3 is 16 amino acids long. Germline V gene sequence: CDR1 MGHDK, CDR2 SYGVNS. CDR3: CASSEYATGGDYGYTF. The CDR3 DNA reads TGTGCCAGCAGTGAATATGCGACAGGGGGAGACTATGGCTACACCTTC.

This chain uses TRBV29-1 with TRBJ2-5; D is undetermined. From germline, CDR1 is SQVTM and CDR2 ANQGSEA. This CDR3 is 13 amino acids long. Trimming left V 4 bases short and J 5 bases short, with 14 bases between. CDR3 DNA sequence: TGCAGCGTTGTAGGAAGGCTGAGGGAGACCCAGTACTTC. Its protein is CSVVGRLRETQYF.

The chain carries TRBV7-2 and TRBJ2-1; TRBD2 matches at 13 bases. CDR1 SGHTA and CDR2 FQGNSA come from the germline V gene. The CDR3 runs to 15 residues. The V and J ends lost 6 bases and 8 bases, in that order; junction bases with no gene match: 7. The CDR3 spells CASSPGTSGTHEQFF. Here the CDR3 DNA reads TGTGCCAGCAGTCCCGGGACTAGCGGGACCCATGAGCAGTTCTTC.

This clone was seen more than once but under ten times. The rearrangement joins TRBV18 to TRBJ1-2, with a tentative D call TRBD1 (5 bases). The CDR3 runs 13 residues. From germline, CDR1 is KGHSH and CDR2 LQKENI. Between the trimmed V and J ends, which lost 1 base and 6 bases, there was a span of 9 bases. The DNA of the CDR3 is TGTGCCAGCTCACCACAGGACAAGAATGGCTACACCTTC. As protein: CASSPQDKNGYTF. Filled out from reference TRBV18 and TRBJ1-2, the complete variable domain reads NAGVMQNPRHLVRRRGQEARLRCSPMKGHSHVYWYRQLPEEGLKFMVYLQKENIIDESGMPKERFSAEFPKEGPSILRIQQVVRGDSAAYFCASSPQDKNGYTFGSGTRLTVV.

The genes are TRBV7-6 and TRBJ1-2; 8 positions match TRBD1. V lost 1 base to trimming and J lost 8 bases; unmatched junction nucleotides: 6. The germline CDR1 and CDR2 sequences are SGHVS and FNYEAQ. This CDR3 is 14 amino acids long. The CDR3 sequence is CASSLGAGGEGYTF. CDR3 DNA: TGTGCCAGCAGCTTAGGGGCAGGGGGCGAAGGCTACACCTTC.

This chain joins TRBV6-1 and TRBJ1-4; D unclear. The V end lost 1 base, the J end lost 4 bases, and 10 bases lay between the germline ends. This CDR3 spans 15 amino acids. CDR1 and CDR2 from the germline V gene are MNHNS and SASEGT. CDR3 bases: TGTGCCAGCAGTGAAGGATTAGGAGTTAATGAAAAACTGTTTTTT. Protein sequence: CASSEGLGVNEKLFF.

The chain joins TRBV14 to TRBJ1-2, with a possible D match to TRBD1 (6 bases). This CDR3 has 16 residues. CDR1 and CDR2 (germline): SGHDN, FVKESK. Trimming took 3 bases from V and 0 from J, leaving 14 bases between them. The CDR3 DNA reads TGTGCCAGCAGCCAGAGGACAGTACAAGCTAACTATGGCTACACCTTC. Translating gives CASSQRTVQANYGYTF.

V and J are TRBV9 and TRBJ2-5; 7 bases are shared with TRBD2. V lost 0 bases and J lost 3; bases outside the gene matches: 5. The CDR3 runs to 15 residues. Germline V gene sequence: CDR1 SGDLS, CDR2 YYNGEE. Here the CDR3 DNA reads TGTGCCAGCAGCGTAGGAGGCGGGAGTAAAGAGACCCAGTACTTC. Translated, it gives CASSVGGGSKETQYF.

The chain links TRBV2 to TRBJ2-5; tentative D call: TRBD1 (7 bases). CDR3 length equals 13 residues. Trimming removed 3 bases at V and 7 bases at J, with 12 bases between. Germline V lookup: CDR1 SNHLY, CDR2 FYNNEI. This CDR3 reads CASSEEGARTQYF. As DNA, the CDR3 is TGTGCCAGCAGTGAGGAGGGGGCGAGGACCCAGTACTTC.

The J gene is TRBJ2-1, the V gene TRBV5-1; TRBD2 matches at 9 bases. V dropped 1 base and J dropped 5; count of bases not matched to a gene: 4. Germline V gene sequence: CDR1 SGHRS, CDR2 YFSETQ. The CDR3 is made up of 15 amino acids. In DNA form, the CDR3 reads TGCGCCAGCAGCTTGTTGGCTAGCGGGGACAATGAGCAGTTCTTC. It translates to CASSLLASGDNEQFF.

The CDR3 reads CASSLMGGNEQFF. The CDR3 nucleotides read TGCGCCAGCAGCTTAATGGGAGGCAATGAGCAGTTCTTC. V gene TRBV5-1 combines with J gene TRBJ2-1, with D possibly matching TRBD2 (6 bases). Germline-derived CDR1 and CDR2 are SGHRS and YFSETQ. Trimming removed 2 bases from V and 6 bases from J, with 9 bases in between. CDR3 size: 13 residues.

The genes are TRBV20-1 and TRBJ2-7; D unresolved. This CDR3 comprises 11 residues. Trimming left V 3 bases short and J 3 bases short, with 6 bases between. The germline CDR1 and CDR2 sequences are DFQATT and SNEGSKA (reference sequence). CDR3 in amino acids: CSASADYEQYF. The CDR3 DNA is TGCAGTGCTAGCGCAGACTACGAGCAGTACTTC.

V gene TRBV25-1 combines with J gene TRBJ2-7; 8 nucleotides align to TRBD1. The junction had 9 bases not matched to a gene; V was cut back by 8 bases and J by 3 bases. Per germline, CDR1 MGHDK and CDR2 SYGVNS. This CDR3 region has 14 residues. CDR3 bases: TGTGCCAGCCCCAGGGGGCACCAAGGCTACGAGCAGTACTTC. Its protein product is CASPRGHQGYEQYF.

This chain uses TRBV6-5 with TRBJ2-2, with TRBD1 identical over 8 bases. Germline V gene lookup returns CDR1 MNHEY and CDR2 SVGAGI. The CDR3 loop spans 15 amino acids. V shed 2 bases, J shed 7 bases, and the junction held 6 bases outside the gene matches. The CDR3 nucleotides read TGTGCCAGCAGTTACGGTCAGGGGGCAATCGGGGAGCTGTTTTTT. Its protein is CASSYGQGAIGELFF.

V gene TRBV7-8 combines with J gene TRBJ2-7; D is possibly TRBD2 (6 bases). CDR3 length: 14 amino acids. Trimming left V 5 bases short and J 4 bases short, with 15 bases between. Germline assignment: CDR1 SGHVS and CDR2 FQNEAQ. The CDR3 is CASSPRRGGYEQYF. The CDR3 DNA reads TGTGCCAGCAGCCCCAGGCGGGGCGGGTACGAGCAGTACTTC.

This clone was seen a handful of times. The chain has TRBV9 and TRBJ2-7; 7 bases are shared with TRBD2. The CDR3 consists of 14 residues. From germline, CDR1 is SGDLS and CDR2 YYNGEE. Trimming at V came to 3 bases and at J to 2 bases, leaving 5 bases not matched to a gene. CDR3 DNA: TGTGCCAGCAGCGAAGGGGCGGGAGCCTACGAGCAGTACTTC. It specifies CASSEGAGAYEQYF.

This chain's CDR3 is CASSAGLASFEQYF. The CDR3 coding sequence is TGTGCCAGCAGCGCGGGACTAGCCTCATTCGAGCAGTACTTC. This chain uses TRBV9 with TRBJ2-7; TRBD2 matches at 9 bases. The CDR3 extends over 14 amino acids. The germline CDR1 and CDR2 sequences are SGDLS and YYNGEE. V shed 3 bases and J 6 bases; nucleotides not matched to a gene: 7.

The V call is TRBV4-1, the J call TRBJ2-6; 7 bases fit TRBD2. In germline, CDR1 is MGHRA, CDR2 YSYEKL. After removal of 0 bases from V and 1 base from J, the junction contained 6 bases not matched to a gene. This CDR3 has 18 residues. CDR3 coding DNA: TGCGCCAGCAGCCAAGACCGATCCGGGGGGTCTGGGGCCAACGTCCTGACTTTC. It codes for CASSQDRSGGSGANVLTF.

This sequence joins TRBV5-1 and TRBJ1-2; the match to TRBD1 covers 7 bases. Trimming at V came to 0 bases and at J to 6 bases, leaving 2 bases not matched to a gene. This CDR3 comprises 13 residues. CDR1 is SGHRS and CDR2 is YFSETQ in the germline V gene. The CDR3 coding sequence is TGCGCCAGCAGCTTGGACAGGGGAGATGGCTACACCTTC. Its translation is CASSLDRGDGYTF.

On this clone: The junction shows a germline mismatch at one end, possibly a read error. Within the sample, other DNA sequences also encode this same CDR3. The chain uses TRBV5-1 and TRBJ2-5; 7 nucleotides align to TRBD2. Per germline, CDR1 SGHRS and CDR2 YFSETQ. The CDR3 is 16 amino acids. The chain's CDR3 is CASSLVSGGSGETQYF. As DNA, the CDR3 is TGCGCCAGCAGTTTGGTGTCGGGAGGCTCCGGGGAGACCCAGTACTTC.

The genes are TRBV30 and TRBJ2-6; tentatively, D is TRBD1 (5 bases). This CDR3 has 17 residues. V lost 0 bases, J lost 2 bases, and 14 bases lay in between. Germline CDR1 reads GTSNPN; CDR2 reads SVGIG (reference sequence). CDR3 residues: CAWSVRQGFTGANVLTF. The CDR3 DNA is TGTGCCTGGAGTGTACGGCAGGGTTTCACTGGGGCCAACGTCCTGACTTTC. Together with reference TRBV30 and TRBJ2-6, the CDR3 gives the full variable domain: SQTIHQWPATLVQPVGSPLSLECTVEGTSNPNLYWYRQAAGRGLQLLFYSVGIGQISSEVPQNLSASRPQDRQFILSSKKLLLSDSGFYLCAWSVRQGFTGANVLTFGAGSRLTVL.

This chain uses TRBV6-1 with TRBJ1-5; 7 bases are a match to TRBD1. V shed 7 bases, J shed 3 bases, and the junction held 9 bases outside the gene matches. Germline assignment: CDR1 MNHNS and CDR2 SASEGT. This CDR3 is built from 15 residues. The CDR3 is CASTRQGTINQPQHF. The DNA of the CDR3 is TGTGCCAGCACTCGACAGGGAACCATCAATCAGCCCCAGCATTTT.

The CDR3 is CASSLSVYGYTF. CDR3 in DNA: TGTGCCAGCAGTTTATCCGTCTATGGCTACACCTTC. The chain recombines TRBV28 with TRBJ1-2; D gene unclear. The V and J ends lost 1 base and 4 bases respectively, with 4 bases between them. Germline V CDR1 and CDR2: MDHEN, SYDVKM. This CDR3 is built from 12 residues.